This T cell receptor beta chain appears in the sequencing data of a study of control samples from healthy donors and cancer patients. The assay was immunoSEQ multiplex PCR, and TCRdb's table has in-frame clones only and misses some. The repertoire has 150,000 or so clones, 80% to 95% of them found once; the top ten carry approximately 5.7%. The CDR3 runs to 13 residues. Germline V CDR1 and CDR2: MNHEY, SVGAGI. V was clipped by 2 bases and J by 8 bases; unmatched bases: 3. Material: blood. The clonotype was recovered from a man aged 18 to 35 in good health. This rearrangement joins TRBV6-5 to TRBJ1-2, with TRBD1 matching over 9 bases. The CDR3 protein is CASSYRTGEGYTF. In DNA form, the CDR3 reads TGTGCCAGCAGTTACAGGACAGGGGAGGGCTACACCTTC.